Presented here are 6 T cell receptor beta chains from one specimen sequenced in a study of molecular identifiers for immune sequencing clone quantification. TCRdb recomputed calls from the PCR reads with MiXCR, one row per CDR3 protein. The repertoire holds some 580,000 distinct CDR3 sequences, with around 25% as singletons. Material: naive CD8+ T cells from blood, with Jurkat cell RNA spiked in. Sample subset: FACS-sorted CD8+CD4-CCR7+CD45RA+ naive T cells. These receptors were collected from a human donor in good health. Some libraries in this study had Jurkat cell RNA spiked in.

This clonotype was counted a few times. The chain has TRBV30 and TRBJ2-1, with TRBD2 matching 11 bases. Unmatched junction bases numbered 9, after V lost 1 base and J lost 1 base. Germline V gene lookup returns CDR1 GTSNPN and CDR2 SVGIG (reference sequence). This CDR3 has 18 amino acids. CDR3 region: CAWSGLTSGSWSYNEQFF. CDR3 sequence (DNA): TGTGCCTGGAGTGGTCTCACTAGCGGGAGTTGGTCCTACAATGAGCAGTTCTTC.

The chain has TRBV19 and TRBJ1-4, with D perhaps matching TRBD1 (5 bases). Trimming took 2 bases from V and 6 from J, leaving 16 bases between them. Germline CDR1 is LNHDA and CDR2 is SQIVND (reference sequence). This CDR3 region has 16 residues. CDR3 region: CASSIQLGAVDEKLFF. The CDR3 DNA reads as TGTGCCAGTAGTATACAGCTCGGGGCGGTAGATGAAAAACTGTTTTTT.

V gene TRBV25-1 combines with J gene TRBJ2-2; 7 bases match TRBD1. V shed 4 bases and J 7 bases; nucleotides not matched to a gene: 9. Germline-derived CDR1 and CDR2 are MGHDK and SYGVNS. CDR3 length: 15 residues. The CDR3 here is CASSGEGGWNGELFF. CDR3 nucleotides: TGTGCCAGCAGTGGTGAAGGGGGCTGGAACGGGGAGCTGTTTTTT.

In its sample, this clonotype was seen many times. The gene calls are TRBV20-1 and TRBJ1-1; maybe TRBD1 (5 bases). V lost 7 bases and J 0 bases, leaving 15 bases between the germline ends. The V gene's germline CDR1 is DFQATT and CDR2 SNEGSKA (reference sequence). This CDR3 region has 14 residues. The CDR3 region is CSGGLRAMNTEAFF. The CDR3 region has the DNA TGCAGTGGGGGGTTGAGGGCCATGAACACTGAAGCTTTCTTT.

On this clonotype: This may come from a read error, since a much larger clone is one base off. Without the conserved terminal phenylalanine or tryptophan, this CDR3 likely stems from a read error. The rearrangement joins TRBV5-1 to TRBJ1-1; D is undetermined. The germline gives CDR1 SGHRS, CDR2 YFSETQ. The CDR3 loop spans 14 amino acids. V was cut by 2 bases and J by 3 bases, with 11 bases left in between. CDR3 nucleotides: TGCGCCAGCAGCTTTGTGACAACTGACACTGAAGCTTTCTCT. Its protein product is CASSFVTTDTEAFS.

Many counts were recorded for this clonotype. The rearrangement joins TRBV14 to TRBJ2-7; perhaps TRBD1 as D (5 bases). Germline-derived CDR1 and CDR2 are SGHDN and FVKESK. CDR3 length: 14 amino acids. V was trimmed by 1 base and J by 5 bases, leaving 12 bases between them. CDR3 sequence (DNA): TGTGCCAGCAGCCAAGTGTCAGGGTACGACGAGCAGTACTTC. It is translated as CASSQVSGYDEQYF.